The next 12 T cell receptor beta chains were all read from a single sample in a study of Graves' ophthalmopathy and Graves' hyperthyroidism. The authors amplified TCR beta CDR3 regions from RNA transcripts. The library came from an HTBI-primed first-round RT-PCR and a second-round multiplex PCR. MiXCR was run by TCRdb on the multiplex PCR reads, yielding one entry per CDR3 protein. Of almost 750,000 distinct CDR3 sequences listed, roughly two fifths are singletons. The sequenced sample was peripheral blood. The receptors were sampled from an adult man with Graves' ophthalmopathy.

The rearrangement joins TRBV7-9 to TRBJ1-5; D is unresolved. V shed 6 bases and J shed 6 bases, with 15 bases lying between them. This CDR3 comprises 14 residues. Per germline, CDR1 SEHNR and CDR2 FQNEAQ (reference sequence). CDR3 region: CASSYEGFGQPQHF. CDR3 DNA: TGTGCCAGCAGTTATGAGGGTTTCGGTCAGCCCCAGCATTTT.

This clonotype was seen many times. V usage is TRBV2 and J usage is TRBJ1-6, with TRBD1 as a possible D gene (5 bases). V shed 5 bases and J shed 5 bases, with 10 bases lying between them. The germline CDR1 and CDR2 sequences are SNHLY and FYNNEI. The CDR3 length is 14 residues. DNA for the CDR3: TGTGCCAGCAGTCGAACAGGAGATAATTCACCCCTCCACTTT. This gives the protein CASSRTGDNSPLHF.

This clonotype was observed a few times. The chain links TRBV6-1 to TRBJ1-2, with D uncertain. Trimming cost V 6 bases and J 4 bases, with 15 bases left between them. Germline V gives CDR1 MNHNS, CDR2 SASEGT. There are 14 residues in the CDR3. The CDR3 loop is CASSALAAVYGYTF. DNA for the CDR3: TGTGCCAGCAGCGCTCTCGCGGCAGTCTATGGCTACACCTTC.

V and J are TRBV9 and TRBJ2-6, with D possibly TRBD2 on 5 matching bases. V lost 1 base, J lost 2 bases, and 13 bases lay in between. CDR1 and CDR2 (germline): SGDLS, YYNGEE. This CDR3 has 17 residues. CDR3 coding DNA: TGTGCCAGCAGCGTAACCCCGCACGGGGCTGGGGCCAACGTCCTGACTTTC. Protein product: CASSVTPHGAGANVLTF.

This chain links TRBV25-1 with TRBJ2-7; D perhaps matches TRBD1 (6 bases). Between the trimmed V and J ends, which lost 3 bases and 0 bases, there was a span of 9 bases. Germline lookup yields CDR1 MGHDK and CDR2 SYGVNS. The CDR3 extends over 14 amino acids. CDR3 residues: CASSDRGPSYEQYF. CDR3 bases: TGTGCCAGCAGTGACAGGGGCCCCTCCTACGAGCAGTACTTC.

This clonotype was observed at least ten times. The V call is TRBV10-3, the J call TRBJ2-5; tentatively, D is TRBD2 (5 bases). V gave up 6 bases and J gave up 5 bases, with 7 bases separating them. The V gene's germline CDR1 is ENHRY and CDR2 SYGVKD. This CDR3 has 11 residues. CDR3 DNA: TGTGCCATCAGGGGCGGGGAGACCCAGTACTTC. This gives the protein CAIRGGETQYF.

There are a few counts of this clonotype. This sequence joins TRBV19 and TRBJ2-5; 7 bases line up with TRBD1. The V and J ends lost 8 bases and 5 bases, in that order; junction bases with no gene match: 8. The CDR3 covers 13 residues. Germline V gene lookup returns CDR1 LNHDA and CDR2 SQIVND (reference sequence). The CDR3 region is CASSRGNEETQYF. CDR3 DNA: TGTGCCAGTTCCAGGGGGAATGAGGAGACCCAGTACTTC.

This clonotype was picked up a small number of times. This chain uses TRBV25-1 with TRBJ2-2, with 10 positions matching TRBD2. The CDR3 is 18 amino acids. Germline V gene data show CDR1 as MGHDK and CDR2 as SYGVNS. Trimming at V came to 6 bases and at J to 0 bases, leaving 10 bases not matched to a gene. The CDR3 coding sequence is TGTGCCAGCAGCATGGGACTAGCGAGACATGCGAACACCGGGGAGCTGTTTTTT. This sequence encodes CASSMGLARHANTGELFF.

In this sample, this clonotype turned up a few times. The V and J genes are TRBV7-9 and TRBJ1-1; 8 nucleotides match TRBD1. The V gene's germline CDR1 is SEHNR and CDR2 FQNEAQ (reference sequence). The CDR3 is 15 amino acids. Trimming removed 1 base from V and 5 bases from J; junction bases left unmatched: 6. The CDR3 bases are TGTGCCAGCAGCTTAGGACGACAGGGGATTACTGAAGCTTTCTTT. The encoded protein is CASSLGRQGITEAFF.

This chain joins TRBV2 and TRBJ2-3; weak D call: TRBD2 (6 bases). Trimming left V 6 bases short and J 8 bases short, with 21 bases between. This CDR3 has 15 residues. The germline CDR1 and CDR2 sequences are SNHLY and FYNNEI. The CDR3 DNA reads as TGTGCCAGCAGCTTGGTCCAGGGACCAGCGGGTACGCAGTATTTT. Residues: CASSLVQGPAGTQYF. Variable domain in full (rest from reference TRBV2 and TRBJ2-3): EPEVTQTPSHQVTQMGQEVILRCVPISNHLYFYWYRQILGQKVEFLVSFYNNEISEKSEIFDDQFSVERPDGSNFTLKIRSTKLEDSAMYFCASSLVQGPAGTQYFGPGTRLTVL.

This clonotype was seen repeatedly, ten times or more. This chain's CDR3 is CASKAGAIQPQHF. The CDR3 DNA follows: TGTGCCAGCAAGGCAGGGGCTATTCAGCCCCAGCATTTT. The rearrangement joins TRBV2 to TRBJ1-5; possible D gene TRBD1, 6 bases. The CDR3 has 13 amino acids. Germline lookup yields CDR1 SNHLY and CDR2 FYNNEI. The ends were cut back, 7 bases at V and 6 bases at J, with 13 bases in the middle. Full variable domain (outside the CDR3, taken from reference TRBV2 and TRBJ1-5): EPEVTQTPSHQVTQMGQEVILRCVPISNHLYFYWYRQILGQKVEFLVSFYNNEISEKSEIFDDQFSVERPDGSNFTLKIRSTKLEDSAMYFCASKAGAIQPQHFGDGTRLSIL.

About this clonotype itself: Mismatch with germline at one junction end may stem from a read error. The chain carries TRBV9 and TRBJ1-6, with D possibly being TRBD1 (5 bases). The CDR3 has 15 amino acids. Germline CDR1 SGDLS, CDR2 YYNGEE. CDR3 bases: TGCGCCAGCAGCCAAGCGACAGTAAATAATTCACCCCTCCACTTT. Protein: CASSQATVNNSPLHF.